This T cell receptor beta chain was documented in a study of T-cell memory formation after mild COVID-19. General study results and limits: Balance between CD4 and CD8 was seen in clones contracting day 15 to 85, and a CD4+ lean was seen in later expanders. Pre-infection memory already had some responding clones, implying cross-reactive memory joined. Among CD4+ contracting clones, most were CM and EM, and CD8+ ones EMRA.

Via MiXCR, TCRdb re-called the 5' RACE reads, giving one row per CDR3 protein. The sample holds about 560,000 distinct CDR3 sequences, around 16% seen once. Many counts were recorded for this clonotype. Its specificity is not known. Germline V lookup: CDR1 LNHNV, CDR2 YYDKDF (reference sequence). With V trimmed by 0 bases and J by 6 bases, 2 bases remained unmatched. CDR3 length equals 14 residues. The clonotype was recovered from an adult woman who had mild COVID-19 (a few samples of this study predate the infection). Cell type and time point are not known. The V and J genes are TRBV15 and TRBJ2-4; 7 bases are a match to TRBD1. Sequencing input: PBMCs or a T cell subset sorted from them (not recorded which). The CDR3 reads CATSRDRQGNIQYF. The CDR3 DNA reads TGTGCCACCAGCAGAGATAGACAGGGAAACATTCAGTACTTC.